This T cell receptor beta chain was found in a study of T cell responses to AZD1222 COVID-19 vaccine. Clones were read by immunoSEQ multiplex PCR, and TCRdb kept only the in-frame ones, dropping some. This sample carries approximately 140,000 clones, 90% of them seen once, and the ten largest clones take roughly 3.2%. Notes on this clone: Its antigen is undetermined.

The V gene's germline CDR1 is LGHNA and CDR2 YNFKEQ. The CDR3 totals 15 residues. Deletions cut 4 bases from V and 5 bases from J, with 18 bases between. Analysis merged second doses at about 4 or about 12 weeks. Study-level results: Reportedly, close to half of spike-specific TCRs are directed against unmutated variant regions. Among those given AZD1222, only five or six were seropositive at baseline. Donors were mostly white British, more females; clonal diversity possibly underestimated.

The starting material was peripheral blood, obtained 28 days after the second AZD1222 dose. This sequence was found in an adult who received the AZD1222 COVID-19 vaccine. V gene TRBV4-2 combines with J gene TRBJ2-7; unclear D gene. The CDR3 sequence is CASSPQFDPVDEQYF. The CDR3 region has the DNA TGTGCCAGCAGCCCCCAATTTGACCCGGTAGACGAGCAGTACTTC.